This T cell receptor (beta chain) was sequenced for a study of blood T cell repertoires in COVID-19. Repertoires were generated with immunoSEQ multiplex PCR, while TCRdb's copy carries only in-frame clones and drops some. The table has over 130,000 clones, about 87% seen once. The specimen was peripheral blood. This sequence originates from a human donor in a cohort sampled during active COVID-19.

The CDR3 loop reads CAWSVPGSYGYTF. The CDR3 DNA reads TGTGCCTGGAGTGTACCTGGGAGTTATGGCTACACCTTC. V gene TRBV30 combines with J gene TRBJ1-2; D uncertain. The CDR3 runs 13 residues. Germline lookup yields CDR1 GTSNPN and CDR2 SVGIG (reference sequence). Trimming took 0 bases from V and 5 from J, leaving 10 bases between them.